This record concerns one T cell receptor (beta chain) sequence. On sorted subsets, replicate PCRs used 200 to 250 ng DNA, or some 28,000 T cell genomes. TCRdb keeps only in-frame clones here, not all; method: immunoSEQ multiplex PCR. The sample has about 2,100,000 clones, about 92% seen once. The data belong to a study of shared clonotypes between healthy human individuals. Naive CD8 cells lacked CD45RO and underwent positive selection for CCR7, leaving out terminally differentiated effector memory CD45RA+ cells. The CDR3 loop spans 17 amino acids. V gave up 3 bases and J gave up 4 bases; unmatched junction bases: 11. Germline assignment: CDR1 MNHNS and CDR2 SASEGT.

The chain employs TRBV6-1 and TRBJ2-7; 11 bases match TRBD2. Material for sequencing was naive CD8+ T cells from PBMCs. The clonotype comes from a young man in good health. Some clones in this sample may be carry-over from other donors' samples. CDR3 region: CASSEGPGLAGGYEQYF. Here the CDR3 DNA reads TGTGCCAGCAGTGAGGGCCCAGGGCTAGCGGGAGGATACGAGCAGTACTTC.